This TCR beta chain was captured in a study of monozygotic twins with inflammatory bowel disease. Whole-study results and caveats: The authors note that differing immunosuppressive treatments may have added variability to patient repertoires.

Remarks on this clonotype: The antigen is unknown.

The study subjected TCRalpha and TCRbeta cDNA to two nested PCRs of approximately 16 and 10 cycles. TCRdb reprocessed the 5' RACE reads and reports one entry per CDR3 protein, with no DNA. The table lists approximately 200,000 distinct CDR3 sequences, with roughly 1.7% in the top ten. Germline-derived CDR1 and CDR2 are SGHDT and YYEEEE. The CDR3 spans 16 residues. This chain connects TRBV5-6 to TRBJ1-6. The source material was blood. The clonotype originates from a human donor with ulcerative colitis or Crohn's disease, or a healthy co-twin of an affected twin (not recorded which). The CDR3 loop reads CASSLYEAAYNSPLHF.